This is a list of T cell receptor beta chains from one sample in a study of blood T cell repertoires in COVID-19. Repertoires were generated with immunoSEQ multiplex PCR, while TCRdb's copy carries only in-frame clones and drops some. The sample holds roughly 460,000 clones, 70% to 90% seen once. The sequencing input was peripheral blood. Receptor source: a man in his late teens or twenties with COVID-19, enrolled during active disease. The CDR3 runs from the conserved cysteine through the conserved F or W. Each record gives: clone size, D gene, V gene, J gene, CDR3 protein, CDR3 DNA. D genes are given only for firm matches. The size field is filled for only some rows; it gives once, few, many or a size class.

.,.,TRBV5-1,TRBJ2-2,CASSLLQGGTGELFF,TGCGCCAGCAGCTTGTTACAGGGCGGGACCGGGGAGCTGTTTTTT
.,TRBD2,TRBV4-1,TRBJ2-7,CASSPGIAGGPLAPYEQYF,TGCGCCAGCAGCCCTGGCATAGCGGGAGGTCCATTGGCCCCCTACGAGCAGTACTTC
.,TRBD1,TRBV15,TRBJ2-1,CATSRDRSSYNEQFF,TGTGCCACCAGCAGGGACAGGAGCTCCTACAATGAGCAGTTCTTC
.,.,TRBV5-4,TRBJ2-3,CASSVRTGGGDTQYF,TGTGCCAGCAGCGTAAGGACTGGCGGTGGGGATACGCAGTATTTT
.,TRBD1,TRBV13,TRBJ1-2,CASSLGTGEYGYTF,TGTGCCAGCAGCTTAGGGACAGGGGAATATGGCTACACCTTC
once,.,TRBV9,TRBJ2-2,CASSARLGATGELFF,TGTGCCAGCAGCGCTCGACTAGGGGCCACCGGGGAGCTGTTTTTT
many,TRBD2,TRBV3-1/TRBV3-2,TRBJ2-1,CASSLDGLAGGPGEQFF,TGTGCCAGCAGCCTAGATGGACTAGCGGGGGGGCCCGGTGAGCAGTTCTTC
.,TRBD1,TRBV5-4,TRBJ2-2,CASSNRDRANTGELFF,TGTGCCAGCAGCAACCGGGACAGGGCGAACACCGGGGAGCTGTTTTTT
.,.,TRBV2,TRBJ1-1,CASSANLLAEAFF,TGTGCCAGCAGTGCCAATCTCCTAGCTGAAGCTTTCTTT
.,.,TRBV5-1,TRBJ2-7,CASSEPTQYEQYF,TGCGCCAGCAGCGAGCCTACTCAATACGAGCAGTACTTC
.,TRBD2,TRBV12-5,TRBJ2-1,CASGDGLAGGYEQFF,TGTGCTAGTGGTGACGGGCTAGCGGGAGGTTATGAGCAGTTCTTC
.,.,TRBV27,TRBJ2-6,CASSPTSPLGANVLTF,TGTGCCAGCAGTCCGACATCCCCCTTAGGGGCCAACGTCCTGACTTTC
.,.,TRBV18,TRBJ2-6,CASSPTRGANVLTF,TGTGCCAGCTCACCTACTCGTGGGGCCAACGTCCTGACTTTC
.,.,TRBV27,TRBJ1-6,CASSPGNSPLHF,TGTGCCAGCAGTCCCGGGAATTCACCCCTCCACTTT
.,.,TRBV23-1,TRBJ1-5,CASSQSGGRYNQPQHF,TGCGCCAGCAGTCAATCGGGGGGACGGTACAATCAGCCCCAGCATTTT
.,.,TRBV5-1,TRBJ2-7,CASSLAPQGINEQYF,TGCGCCAGCAGCTTGGCCCCACAGGGAATCAACGAGCAGTACTTC
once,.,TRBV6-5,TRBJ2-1,CASSYSIGGQAFF,TGTGCCAGCAGTTACTCGATCGGCGGTCAAGCGTTCTTC